Shown below are 14 T cell receptor beta chains from a single sample sequenced in a study of cytomegalovirus exposure and HLA in healthy donors. 60 Vbeta and 13 Jbeta primers were used in PCR. Generated by immunoSEQ multiplex PCR, the TCRdb table keeps only in-frame clones and is missing some. The data contain about 160,000 clones, 79% of them singletons. Sequenced: PBMCs. Every receptor here comes from a man aged 35 to 55 in good health and CMV-seronegative.

This chain connects TRBV7-2 to TRBJ1-1; 7 nucleotides match TRBD1. V lost 0 bases to trimming and J lost 0 bases; unmatched junction nucleotides: 7. CDR3 length: 17 residues. Germline V gene lookup returns CDR1 SGHTA and CDR2 FQGNSA. CDR3 region: CASSLAAGTAMNTEAFF. CDR3 nucleotide sequence: TGTGCCAGCAGCTTAGCGGCAGGGACAGCAATGAACACTGAAGCTTTCTTT.

The table lists this clone with a count of one. The chain joins TRBV2 to TRBJ2-5; 10 positions agree with TRBD2. The CDR3 length is 16 residues. Germline V gene lookup returns CDR1 SNHLY and CDR2 FYNNEI. J was trimmed by 4 bases and V by 6 bases; bases with no gene match: 11. The CDR3: CASSLRSGRAGETQYF. The CDR3 DNA follows: TGTGCCAGCAGCTTACGAAGCGGGAGGGCCGGAGAGACCCAGTACTTC.

The chain uses TRBV29-1 and TRBJ2-3; the D gene is possibly TRBD2 (6 bases). Germline loops: CDR1 SQVTM, CDR2 ANQGSEA. Trimming stripped 6 bases from V and 2 bases from J, with 21 bases between. This CDR3 region has 16 residues. Here the CDR3 reads CSVLGFVAGLTDTQYF. CDR3 in DNA: TGCAGCGTCTTGGGATTTGTTGCGGGGCTCACAGATACGCAGTATTTT.

The sample holds a few counts of this clone. The V gene is TRBV5-1, the J gene TRBJ2-7; D may be TRBD2 (6 bases). V was cut by 9 bases and J by 2 bases, with 24 bases left in between. The CDR3 is 16 amino acids. Germline CDR1 and CDR2: SGHRS and YFSETQ. CDR3 nucleotide sequence: TGCGCCATCCCCGAGGGTCAACCGGGACTTACCTACGAGCAGTACTTC. Translating it yields CAIPEGQPGLTYEQYF.

V gene TRBV5-5 combines with J gene TRBJ1-4, with a possible D match to TRBD1 (5 bases). The CDR3 spans 13 residues. Germline CDR1 is SGHKS and CDR2 is YYEKEE (reference sequence). V was trimmed by 5 bases and J by 2 bases, leaving 7 bases between them. CDR3 sequence: CASSRGTNEKLFF. CDR3 DNA sequence: TGTGCCAGCAGTCGGGGGACTAATGAAAAACTGTTTTTT.

The rearrangement links TRBV19 to TRBJ2-6; tentatively, D is TRBD1 (5 bases). The CDR3 is 14 residues long. CDR1 and CDR2 from the germline V gene are LNHDA and SQIVND (reference sequence). V was trimmed by 3 bases and J by 8 bases, leaving 11 bases between them. Here the CDR3 DNA reads TGTGCCAGTAGTATCAGGGCAATCCCCAACGTCCTGACTTTC. It encodes CASSIRAIPNVLTF.

Notes on this clone: An end of the junction differs from the germline gene, which may be a read error. This chain uses TRBV2 with TRBJ2-4; a weak D match, TRBD2 (6 bases). Germline-derived CDR1 and CDR2 are SNHLY and FYNNEI. The CDR3 spans 15 residues. For the CDR3, the DNA is TGTGCCAGCAGTGATGACGGGAGTGCTGGAAACAGTCAGTACTTC. Protein: CASSDDGSAGNSQYF.

The V call is TRBV11-2, the J call TRBJ2-7; 8 bases are shared with TRBD2. The CDR3 is made up of 15 amino acids. After removal of 6 bases from V and 6 bases from J, the junction contained 13 bases not matched to a gene. Germline V CDR1 and CDR2: SGHAT, FQNNGV. The CDR3 DNA is TGTGCCAGCAGTCCCGGGGTAGCGGGATGGTCCGAGCAGTACTTC. Its translation: CASSPGVAGWSEQYF.

This chain joins TRBV4-2 and TRBJ1-1; the match to TRBD1 covers 10 bases. Germline CDR1 is LGHNA and CDR2 is YNFKEQ. The CDR3 spans 15 residues. V shed 4 bases and J 11 bases; nucleotides not matched to a gene: 13. CDR3: CASSPQTGGLGSAFF. The DNA for the CDR3 is TGTGCCAGCAGCCCCCAGACAGGGGGCCTTGGTTCCGCTTTCTTT.

V gene TRBV5-4 combines with J gene TRBJ2-5, with D possibly being TRBD1 (6 bases). The CDR3 sequence is 11 residues long. Germline-derived CDR1 and CDR2 are SGHNT and YYREEE (reference sequence). V was shortened by 4 bases and J by 5 bases, with 6 bases between the two germline ends. This chain's CDR3 is CASSRGETQYF. The CDR3 nucleotides are TGTGCCAGCAGCAGGGGGGAGACCCAGTACTTC. Together with reference TRBV5-4 and TRBJ2-5, the CDR3 gives the full variable domain: ETGVTQSPTHLIKTRGQQVTLRCSSQSGHNTVSWYQQALGQGPQFIFQYYREEENGRGNFPPRFSGLQFPNYSSELNVNALELDDSALYLCASSRGETQYFGPGTRLLVL.

This chain links TRBV6-1 with TRBJ2-1, with D possibly being TRBD2 (6 bases). This CDR3 is 16 amino acids long. The germline V gene encodes CDR1 MNHNS and CDR2 SASEGT. The germline V and J ends were trimmed by 4 bases and 2 bases, with 15 bases remaining between them. DNA for the CDR3: TGTGCCAGCAGTGGGTCAATAGCGGCCACCTACAATGAGCAGTTCTTC. This gives the protein CASSGSIAATYNEQFF.

The chain combines TRBV21-1 with TRBJ1-2; the D call in the table, TRBD1, was not verified against the DNA. TRBV21-1 is shown as a pseudogene. There are 16 residues in the CDR3. The CDR3 sequence: CASSNDRSQLSYGYTF. CDR3 coding DNA: TGTGCCAGCAGCAACGACAGGTCTCAACTCAGCTATGGCTACACCTTC.

Comments on this clone: The junction departs from germline at one end; a sequencing error may be responsible. This chain links TRBV7-9 with TRBJ1-5; the match to TRBD1 covers 7 bases. The CDR3 totals 14 residues. Germline V lookup: CDR1 SEHNR, CDR2 FQNEAQ (reference sequence). CDR3 DNA: TGTTCCAGCAGCCTCGGGACAGCTCAAGTGGCCCAGCATTTT. Protein: CSSSLGTAQVAQHF.

The chain carries TRBV4-3 and TRBJ2-5, with D possibly matching TRBD2 (5 bases). The DNA end is more similar to TRBJ2-7, so the J call may be wrong. Germline CDR1 LGHNA, CDR2 YSLEER. The CDR3 contains 17 residues. The CDR3: CASRPKRVQPHSYEQYF. CDR3 nucleotide sequence: TGCGCCAGCAGACCAAAGAGGGTGCAGCCTCACTCCTACGAGCAGTACTTC.